This T cell receptor (beta chain) was documented in a study of CD8+CD57+ T cells in acquired aplastic anemia. Study-wide background: Sorting CD4+ and CD8+ cells gave DNA averaging roughly 3.2 ug.

TCR beta VDJ and CDR3 profiling used genomic DNA as template. TCRdb reprocessed the reads with MiXCR, giving one entry per CDR3 protein. The profile shows roughly 290,000 distinct CDR3 sequences, about 50% of them singletons. Germline CDR1 and CDR2: DFQATT and SNEGSKA (reference sequence). The CDR3 is made up of 14 amino acids. V gave up 6 bases and J gave up 2 bases; unmatched junction bases: 2. Flow cytometry had shown expanded CD8+CD57+ cells in the patients chosen for sequencing. Each of the patients presented with severe acquired aplastic anemia. Ten or more counts support this clonotype. The sequenced sample consisted of sorted CD4+, CD8+, or CD8+CD57+ T cells (not recorded which) from PBMCs. The sequence came from a human donor with aplastic anemia. V and J are TRBV20-1 and TRBJ2-2; 11 bases align to TRBD2. The CDR3 nucleotides are TGCAGTGCCCTAGCGGGGGGAAACACCGGGGAGCTGTTTTTT. Translated: CSALAGGNTGELFF.